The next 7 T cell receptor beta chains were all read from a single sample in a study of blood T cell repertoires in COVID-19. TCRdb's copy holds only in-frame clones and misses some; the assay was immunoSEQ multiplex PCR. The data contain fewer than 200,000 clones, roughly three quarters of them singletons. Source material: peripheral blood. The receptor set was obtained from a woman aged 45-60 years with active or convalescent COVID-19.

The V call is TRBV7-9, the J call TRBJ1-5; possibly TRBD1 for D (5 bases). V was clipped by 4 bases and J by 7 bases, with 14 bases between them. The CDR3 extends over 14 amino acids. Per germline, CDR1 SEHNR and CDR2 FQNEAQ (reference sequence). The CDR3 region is CASSSPGQGQPQHF. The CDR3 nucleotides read TGTGCCAGCAGCTCCCCAGGGCAGGGACAGCCCCAGCATTTT.

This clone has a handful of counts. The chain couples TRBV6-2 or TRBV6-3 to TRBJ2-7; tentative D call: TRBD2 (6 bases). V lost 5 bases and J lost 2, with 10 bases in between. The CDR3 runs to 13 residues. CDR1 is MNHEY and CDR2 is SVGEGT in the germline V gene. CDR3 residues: CASSAGPPYEQYF. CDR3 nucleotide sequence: TGTGCCAGCAGTGCGGGACCCCCCTACGAGCAGTACTTC.

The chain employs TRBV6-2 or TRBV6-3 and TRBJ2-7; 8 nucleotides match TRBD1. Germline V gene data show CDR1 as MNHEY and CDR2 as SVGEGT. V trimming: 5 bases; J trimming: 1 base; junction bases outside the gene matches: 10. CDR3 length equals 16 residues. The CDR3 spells CASSRRGQGRSYEQYF. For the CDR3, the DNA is TGTGCCAGCAGTCGGAGAGGACAGGGACGGTCCTACGAGCAGTACTTC.

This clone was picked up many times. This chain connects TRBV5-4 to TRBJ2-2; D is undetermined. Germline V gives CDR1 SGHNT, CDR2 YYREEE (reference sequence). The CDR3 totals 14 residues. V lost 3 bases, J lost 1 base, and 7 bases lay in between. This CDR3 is CASSSPKNTGELFF. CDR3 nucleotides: TGTGCCAGCAGCTCCCCAAAGAACACCGGGGAGCTGTTTTTT. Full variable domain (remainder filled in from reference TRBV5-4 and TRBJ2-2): ETGVTQSPTHLIKTRGQQVTLRCSSQSGHNTVSWYQQALGQGPQFIFQYYREEENGRGNFPPRFSGLQFPNYSSELNVNALELDDSALYLCASSSPKNTGELFFGEGSRLTVL.

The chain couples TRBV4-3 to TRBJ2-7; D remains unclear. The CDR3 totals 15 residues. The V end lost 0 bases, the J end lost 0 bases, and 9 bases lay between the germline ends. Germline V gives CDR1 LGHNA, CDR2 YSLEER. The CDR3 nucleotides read TGCGCCAGCAGCCAAGATTGGAGAGCCTCCTACGAGCAGTACTTC. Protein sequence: CASSQDWRASYEQYF.

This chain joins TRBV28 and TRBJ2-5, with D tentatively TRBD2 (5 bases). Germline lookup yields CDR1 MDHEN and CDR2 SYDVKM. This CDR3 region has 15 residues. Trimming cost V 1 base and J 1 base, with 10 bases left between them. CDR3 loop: CASSLFAGIQETQYF. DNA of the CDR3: TGTGCCAGCAGTTTATTTGCCGGGATCCAAGAGACCCAGTACTTC.

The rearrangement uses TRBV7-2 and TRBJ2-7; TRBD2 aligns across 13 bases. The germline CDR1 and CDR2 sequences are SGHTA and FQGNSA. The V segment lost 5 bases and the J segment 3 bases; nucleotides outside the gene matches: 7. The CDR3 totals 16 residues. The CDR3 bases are TGTGCCAGCAGCCGTTCGACTAGCGGGAGGAACTACGAGCAGTACTTC. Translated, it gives CASSRSTSGRNYEQYF.